A single sample is the source of the 8 T cell receptor beta chains below, sequenced in a study of T cell responses to AZD1222 COVID-19 vaccine (TCRdb year 2021). The library was built by means of the immunoSEQ multiplex PCR assay. TCRdb obtained this table from immuneACCESS and retained in-frame rearrangements with V and J assigned. These tables miss some clones; where compared with another copy, unresolved V genes account for less than half of the shortfall, and the remainder is unexplained. Present in this sample are around 150,000 clones, approximately 92% of which were seen just once. The ten biggest clones cover roughly 7% of the sample. In light of the paper, this sample's time point label describes: about 28 days (+/-7) after the second vaccine dose. The source material was peripheral blood, sampled 28 days after the second AZD1222 dose. Receptor source: an adult who received the AZD1222 COVID-19 vaccine.

The V call is TRBV6-2 or TRBV6-3, the J call TRBJ2-3; D tentatively reads TRBD1 or TRBD2 (5 bases each). Per germline, CDR1 MNHEY and CDR2 SVGEGT. This CDR3 spans 14 amino acids. Trimming took off 5 bases at V and 2 bases at J, with 11 bases between the two ends. CDR3 region: CASSRGEVTDTQYF. CDR3 nucleotides: TGTGCCAGCAGTAGGGGAGAAGTCACAGATACGCAGTATTTT.

J is TRBJ1-2 and V is TRBV12-3 or TRBV12-4; D not certain. Between the trimmed V and J ends, which lost 4 bases and 4 bases, there was a span of 7 bases. This CDR3 is built from 12 residues. This CDR3 reads CASSSYIYGYTF. The CDR3 nucleotides read TGTGCCAGCAGTTCCTATATCTATGGCTACACCTTC.

This clone was observed a handful of times. The chain has TRBV7-2 and TRBJ1-2, with 8 bases matching TRBD1. The CDR3 has 15 amino acids. V lost 4 bases to trimming and J lost 6 bases; unmatched junction nucleotides: 10. Germline CDR1 SGHTA, CDR2 FQGNSA. The DNA for the CDR3 is TGTGCCAGCAGCTCTCTAGCAGGGGGCCCCGATGGCTACACCTTC. Amino acids: CASSSLAGGPDGYTF.

About this clone itself: Other DNA sequences within the sample encode an identical CDR3. The V and J genes are TRBV5-1 and TRBJ2-2, with D hard to call. This CDR3 spans 15 amino acids. Trimming took 2 bases from V and 2 from J, leaving 10 bases between them. CDR1 SGHRS and CDR2 YFSETQ come from the germline V gene. The CDR3 nucleotides read TGCGCCAGCAGCTTAGGGCAGATCAACACCGGGGAGCTGTTTTTT. Its translation is CASSLGQINTGELFF.

This clone appeared a few times. The chain recombines TRBV7-8 with TRBJ2-1; 8 bases fit TRBD1. The CDR3 has 15 residues. Trimming cost V 6 bases and J 2 bases; bases outside gene matches: 6. The germline CDR1 and CDR2 sequences are SGHVS and FQNEAQ. Here the CDR3 reads CASRLDRGAYNEQFF. As DNA, the CDR3 is TGTGCCAGCAGACTAGACAGGGGAGCCTACAATGAGCAGTTCTTC.

This rearrangement joins TRBV7-9 to TRBJ1-6, with D tentatively TRBD1 (5 bases). In germline, CDR1 is SEHNR, CDR2 FQNEAQ (reference sequence). The CDR3 runs 17 residues. V lost 5 bases, J lost 9 bases, and 23 bases lay in between. The CDR3 DNA reads as TGTGCCAGCAGCCCCCGTAGGTCCCCGGGGGGGGTTTCACCCCTCCACTTT. Its protein product is CASSPRRSPGGVSPLHF.

Only a few counts were recorded for this clone. This rearrangement joins TRBV27 to TRBJ2-7; tentatively, D is TRBD1 or TRBD2 (5 bases each). Germline CDR1 MNHEY, CDR2 SMNVEV (reference sequence). This CDR3 spans 13 amino acids. V gave up 3 bases and J gave up 9 bases, with 15 bases separating them. As DNA, the CDR3 is TGTGCCAGCAGTTTCATTGGCATGAGGGGGCAGTACTTC. Translation: CASSFIGMRGQYF.

V and J are TRBV27 and TRBJ2-1; D possibly corresponds to TRBD1 (6 bases). CDR1 and CDR2 (germline): MNHEY, SMNVEV (reference sequence). V was shortened by 10 bases and J by 6 bases, with 22 bases between the two germline ends. CDR3 length: 15 amino acids. For the CDR3, the DNA is TGTGCCACCTGCAATCGACAGGACTTTGCCAATGAGCAGTTCTTC. Amino acid sequence: CATCNRQDFANEQFF.